This paragraph reports one TCR beta chain. This sample is drawn from a study of blood T cell repertoires in COVID-19. Study-level background: Specimens from acute and convalescent COVID-19 originated in the United States, Italy and Spain. PBMCs, B-cell-depleted T cells, or T cells were the source of the cDNA or gDNA that made up the material.

From germline, CDR1 is LNHDA and CDR2 SQIVND (reference sequence). The germline V and J ends were trimmed by 0 bases and 2 bases, with 8 bases remaining between them. This CDR3 is 15 amino acids long. Authors' processing steps: Amplification with reference gene primers provided the estimates of nucleated cell counts. TCRdb keeps only in-frame clones here, not all; method: immunoSEQ multiplex PCR. D and trimming were read from the DNA, whereas the V and J calls and clone size are those reported in that table. In the table there are 160,000 or so clones, about 91% of which are singletons. The sample was peripheral blood. The sequence came from a woman aged 60-75 years who had recovered from COVID-19. This chain joins TRBV19 and TRBJ2-1; no clear D gene. In DNA form, the CDR3 reads TGTGCCAGTAGTATAGACGCGGATCCCTACAATGAGCAGTTCTTC. Translated, it gives CASSIDADPYNEQFF.